The next 2 T cell receptor beta chains were all read from a single sample in a study of CD8 T cells in Susac syndrome. Random hexamers were used to reverse transcribe an amount of about 0.45 to 1 ug RNA. TCRdb used MiXCR to reprocess the immunoSEQ multiplex PCR reads, holding one entry per CDR3 protein. In the table there are 110,000 or so distinct CDR3 sequences, 95% to 98% of which are singletons. Sequencing used CD4+ T cells from PBMCs. The source of these receptors is a human donor in good health.

The chain joins TRBV4-1 to TRBJ1-4; 9 bases map to TRBD1. The germline CDR1 and CDR2 sequences are MGHRA and YSYEKL. The CDR3 runs to 13 residues. V dropped 6 bases and J dropped 10; count of bases not matched to a gene: 6. CDR3 region: CASRQGADGKLFF. The CDR3 coding sequence is TGCGCCAGCAGACAGGGGGCGGACGGAAAACTGTTTTTT.

The chain couples TRBV12-3 or TRBV12-4 to TRBJ1-5; D may be TRBD1 (6 bases). The V end was cut by 6 bases, the J end by 3 bases, with 12 bases between. This CDR3 spans 14 amino acids. The chain's CDR3 is CASSGTPDNQPQHF. CDR3 in DNA: TGTGCCAGCAGCGGGACACCCGACAATCAGCCCCAGCATTTT.